One and the same sample provided the 30 T cell receptor beta chains below, sequenced in a study of identical twins. In TCRdb, the 5' RACE reads were re-called with MiXCR into one record per CDR3 protein. The sample lists over 600,000 distinct CDR3 sequences, about 20% occurring once. The sample was also linked to a second study, of T cells expressing NK-cell markers.

Specimen: PBMCs. The origin of the receptors is a woman aged 18-29 years in good health.

The gene calls are TRBV11-2 and TRBJ2-3; no clear D gene. Germline V gene data show CDR1 as SGHAT and CDR2 as FQNNGV. The CDR3 runs to 15 residues. The V end was cut by 3 bases, the J end by 5 bases, with 15 bases between. CDR3 DNA sequence: TGTGCCAGCAGCTTGCGCGGTAGAAAGAAAGATACGCAGTATTTT. This translates into CASSLRGRKKDTQYF.

The V and J genes are TRBV7-2 and TRBJ2-3; D uncertain. The V gene's germline CDR1 is SGHTA and CDR2 FQGNSA. Trimming removed 1 base at V and 2 bases at J, with 16 bases between. The CDR3 consists of 17 residues. Here the CDR3 reads CASSLVGILGFTDTQYF. The CDR3 region has the DNA TGTGCCAGCAGCTTAGTAGGAATTTTAGGCTTCACAGATACGCAGTATTTT.

Only a few counts were recorded for this clonotype. The chain recombines TRBV5-4 with TRBJ1-2; TRBD1 is a possible D gene (6 bases). CDR3 size: 14 residues. The germline V gene has CDR1 SGHNT and CDR2 YYREEE (reference sequence). The V gene lost 4 bases and the J gene lost 5 bases, with 15 bases spanning the gap. Here the CDR3 DNA reads TGTGCCAGCAGCCCTCCCGGACAGCCATATGGCTACACCTTC. This codes for CASSPPGQPYGYTF. Variable domain in full (rest from reference TRBV5-4 and TRBJ1-2): ETGVTQSPTHLIKTRGQQVTLRCSSQSGHNTVSWYQQALGQGPQFIFQYYREEENGRGNFPPRFSGLQFPNYSSELNVNALELDDSALYLCASSPPGQPYGYTFGSGTRLTVV.

The table lists this clonotype with a few counts. The chain couples TRBV20-1 to TRBJ2-5, with D possibly TRBD1 on 6 matching bases. In germline, CDR1 is DFQATT, CDR2 SNEGSKA (reference sequence). V was clipped by 3 bases and J by 5 bases, with 7 bases between them. CDR3 length equals 11 residues. The CDR3 DNA follows: TGCAGTGCTAGTCAGGGGGAGACCCAGTACTTC. This codes for CSASQGETQYF.

This sequence joins TRBV30 and TRBJ2-1; 13 bases are a match to TRBD2. The CDR3 is 13 residues long. The V segment lost 5 bases and the J segment 11 bases; nucleotides outside the gene matches: 6. Germline V CDR1 and CDR2: GTSNPN, SVGIG (reference sequence). The chain's CDR3 is CAWGGLAGLQQFF. Here the CDR3 DNA reads TGTGCCTGGGGGGGACTAGCGGGACTACAGCAGTTCTTC.

This clonotype was seen ten or more times. The V gene is TRBV12-3 or TRBV12-4, the J gene TRBJ2-7, with D uncertain. The CDR3 is 12 residues long. Trimming took off 5 bases at V and 4 bases at J, with 9 bases between the two ends. CDR3 residues: CASSLDVYEQYF. In DNA form, the CDR3 reads TGTGCCAGCAGTCTCGACGTATACGAGCAGTACTTC.

This rearrangement joins TRBV20-1 to TRBJ2-1; the D gene is possibly TRBD2 (5 bases). The V end lost 0 bases, the J end lost 7 bases, and 16 bases lay between the germline ends. The CDR3 sequence is 15 residues long. CDR1 and CDR2 from the germline V gene are DFQATT and SNEGSKA (reference sequence). The CDR3, as DNA: TGCAGTGCTAGAGATCCCCCACTAGGCCGGAATGAGCAGTTCTTC. Its protein is CSARDPPLGRNEQFF.

The CDR3 DNA reads as TGTGCCAGCAGTTACTCTCGGACAGGGCCGGGTGAAAAACTGTTTTTT. The encoded protein is CASSYSRTGPGEKLFF. The chain links TRBV6-5 to TRBJ1-4; 8 nucleotides agree with TRBD1. Germline CDR1 is MNHEY and CDR2 is SVGAGI. This CDR3 is built from 16 residues. Trimming at V came to 0 bases and at J to 7 bases, leaving 7 bases not matched to a gene.

This clonotype has just a few counts. The chain joins TRBV7-3 to TRBJ2-7; D is perhaps TRBD2 (6 bases). Germline V gives CDR1 SGHTA, CDR2 FQGTGA. V lost 5 bases and J 0 bases, leaving 11 bases between the germline ends. The CDR3 extends over 14 amino acids. CDR3 sequence (DNA): TGTGCCAGCAGCGTAGGGGACTTCTCCTACGAGCAGTACTTC. The encoded protein is CASSVGDFSYEQYF.

This clonotype came up a few times. J is TRBJ2-1 and V is TRBV20-1; 9 nucleotides line up with TRBD2. V trimming: 1 base; J trimming: 1 base; junction bases outside the gene matches: 5. The CDR3 sequence is 16 residues long. CDR1 DFQATT and CDR2 SNEGSKA come from the germline V gene (reference sequence). The CDR3 here is CSARVVSGRSYNEQFF. CDR3 sequence (DNA): TGCAGTGCTAGAGTCGTTAGCGGGAGATCCTACAATGAGCAGTTCTTC.

V is TRBV5-1 and J is TRBJ2-1, with 15 bases that match TRBD2. The junction had 6 bases not matched to a gene; V was cut back by 1 base and J by 10 bases. The CDR3 loop spans 16 amino acids. Germline V gene data show CDR1 as SGHRS and CDR2 as YFSETQ. CDR3 residues: CASSLSGTSGGWEQFF. The DNA of the CDR3 is TGCGCCAGCAGCTTGTCCGGGACTAGCGGGGGGTGGGAGCAGTTCTTC.

This clonotype was seen more than once but under ten times. The V gene is TRBV20-1, the J gene TRBJ1-5, with D possibly matching TRBD1 (5 bases). The CDR3 has 16 amino acids. V was cut by 3 bases and J by 7 bases, with 22 bases left in between. CDR1 is DFQATT, CDR2 SNEGSKA, per germline (reference sequence). This CDR3 is CSASEWGRQSGQPQHF. In nucleotides, the CDR3 is TGCAGTGCTAGTGAGTGGGGACGTCAGTCAGGCCAGCCCCAGCATTTT.

The rearrangement links TRBV2 to TRBJ1-1, with 7 bases fitting TRBD1. CDR3 length: 14 amino acids. The ends lost 6 bases at V and 1 base at J; junction bases unmatched: 5. The V gene's germline CDR1 is SNHLY and CDR2 FYNNEI. The CDR3 here is CASSETGTNTEAFF. The CDR3 coding sequence is TGTGCCAGCAGCGAGACAGGGACGAACACTGAAGCTTTCTTT.

This clonotype came up many times. The genes are TRBV12-3 or TRBV12-4 and TRBJ2-1, with D perhaps assigned TRBD1 or TRBD2 (5 bases each). V lost 8 bases, J lost 6 bases, and 14 bases lay in between. The CDR3 covers 13 residues. CDR3 in DNA: TGTGCCAGCTCCCGGGACCTAACCAATGAGCAGTTCTTC. This gives the protein CASSRDLTNEQFF.

V and J are TRBV5-1 and TRBJ2-7; 8 bases align to TRBD2. The CDR3 runs to 16 residues. With 3 bases clipped from V and 2 bases from J, the junction kept 10 bases outside the gene matches. Germline values: CDR1 SGHRS, CDR2 YFSETQ. This CDR3 reads CASSSRGAGATYEQYF. As DNA, the CDR3 is TGCGCCAGCAGCTCGCGAGGAGCGGGGGCCACCTACGAGCAGTACTTC.

This clonotype was seen a few times. The chain is built from TRBV6-1 and TRBJ2-7; no clear D. The CDR3 spans 13 residues. Deletions cut 6 bases from V and 3 bases from J, with 12 bases between. The germline gives CDR1 MNHNS, CDR2 SASEGT. The CDR3 bases are TGTGCCAGCAGCCCCCAAGTAGTCTACGAGCAGTACTTC. It codes for CASSPQVVYEQYF.

V is TRBV15 and J is TRBJ2-1, with a weak D call TRBD1 (5 bases). This CDR3 comprises 15 residues. The V and J ends lost 0 bases and 4 bases respectively, with 10 bases between them. Germline CDR1 reads LNHNV; CDR2 reads YYDKDF (reference sequence). The CDR3 spells CATSRDLTGYNEQFF. DNA for the CDR3: TGTGCCACCAGCAGAGATCTAACAGGTTACAATGAGCAGTTCTTC.

This clonotype was counted only a few times. Here the CDR3 reads CASSEGGSGTSSGANVLTF. CDR3 sequence (DNA): TGTGCCAGCAGCGAGGGGGGTAGCGGAACCAGCTCTGGGGCCAACGTCCTGACTTTC. The chain recombines TRBV9 with TRBJ2-6; D possibly matches TRBD1 or TRBD2 (6 bases each). The V and J ends lost 3 bases and 0 bases respectively, with 19 bases between them. Germline CDR1 reads SGDLS; CDR2 reads YYNGEE. The CDR3 is made up of 19 amino acids.

This chain links TRBV29-1 with TRBJ2-7; TRBD2 aligns across 11 bases. V dropped 6 bases and J dropped 3; count of bases not matched to a gene: 7. Germline CDR1 and CDR2: SQVTM and ANQGSEA. There are 14 residues in the CDR3. CDR3 protein: CSVTTSGIFYEQYF. CDR3 in DNA: TGCAGCGTGACGACTAGCGGGATCTTCTACGAGCAGTACTTC.

This clonotype occurred many times. The rearrangement uses TRBV30 and TRBJ2-1; D is uncertain. V lost 0 bases to trimming and J lost 4 bases, with 25 bases between them. Per the germline V gene, CDR1 is GTSNPN and CDR2 is SVGIG (reference sequence). This CDR3 is built from 19 residues. CDR3 DNA: TGTGCCTGGAGTGTAAGAAGAGTAATCTCCTCTTCCCAATACAATGAGCAGTTCTTC. Amino acid sequence: CAWSVRRVISSSQYNEQFF.

This clonotype was counted at least ten times. The chain has TRBV12-3 or TRBV12-4 and TRBJ1-1; 7 bases are a match to TRBD1. The CDR3 sequence is 13 residues long. With V trimmed by 6 bases and J by 8 bases, 9 bases remained unmatched. CDR3 DNA sequence: TGTGCCAGCAGGCCCGGACAGGTGATGGAAGCTTTCTTT. It specifies CASRPGQVMEAFF.

The chain uses TRBV12-3 or TRBV12-4 and TRBJ2-5, with TRBD1 as a possible D gene (6 bases). The ends were cut back, 8 bases at V and 1 base at J, with 11 bases in the middle. The CDR3 sequence is 13 residues long. DNA of the CDR3: TGTGCCAGCCGTAGGGGGAGCCAAGAGACCCAGTACTTC. It yields the protein CASRRGSQETQYF.

Only a few counts were recorded for this clonotype. The chain recombines TRBV10-3 with TRBJ2-2, with D possibly TRBD2 on 7 matching bases. V lost 8 bases to trimming and J lost 6 bases, with 10 bases between them. Germline V CDR1 and CDR2: ENHRY, SYGVKD. The CDR3 runs to 12 residues. The CDR3 here is CAIGGGAGELFF. In DNA form, the CDR3 reads TGTGCCATCGGCGGGGGCGCCGGGGAGCTGTTTTTT.

The chain employs TRBV7-2 and TRBJ2-1; 10 bases are shared with TRBD2. CDR1 and CDR2 from the germline V gene are SGHTA and FQGNSA. V gave up 4 bases and J gave up 4 bases; unmatched junction bases: 4. The CDR3 spans 15 residues. The CDR3 reads CASSYGLADYNEQFF. CDR3 nucleotide sequence: TGTGCCAGCAGCTACGGACTAGCGGATTACAATGAGCAGTTCTTC.

The DNA for the CDR3 is TGCGCCACCCGATCACGCGGGGAAAGCACAGATACGCAGTATTTT. Protein product: CATRSRGESTDTQYF. The chain is built from TRBV5-1 and TRBJ2-3, with D perhaps TRBD2 (6 bases). The CDR3 sequence is 15 residues long. V was trimmed by 9 bases and J by 0 bases, leaving 17 bases between them. Germline CDR1 reads SGHRS; CDR2 reads YFSETQ.

This clonotype was detected many times. The chain links TRBV12-3 or TRBV12-4 to TRBJ2-1; the D gene is possibly TRBD1 (6 bases). Trimming shortened V by 2 bases and J by 5 bases, and 10 bases separated the two germline ends. This CDR3 comprises 14 residues. The CDR3 DNA reads TGTGCCAGCAGTTTACCGGGACACAACAATGAGCAGTTCTTC. Translating it yields CASSLPGHNNEQFF.

The chain couples TRBV6-1 to TRBJ2-2; D remains unclear. CDR3 length: 14 amino acids. Trimming removed 7 bases from V and 5 bases from J, with 14 bases in between. Germline V CDR1 and CDR2: MNHNS, SASEGT. CDR3 residues: CASTASLLTGELFF. CDR3 bases: TGTGCCAGCACCGCGTCCCTTTTGACCGGGGAGCTGTTTTTT.

The V call is TRBV12-3 or TRBV12-4, the J call TRBJ2-1; D is unresolved. V was pared by 5 bases and J by 5 bases, with 13 bases between. The CDR3 runs 14 residues. The CDR3 coding sequence is TGTGCCAGCAGTCGACCCCTCTTGAACAATGAGCAGTTCTTC. It codes for CASSRPLLNNEQFF.

The rearrangement uses TRBV5-1 and TRBJ2-7; TRBD2 aligns across 9 bases. Germline V gene lookup returns CDR1 SGHRS and CDR2 YFSETQ. The CDR3 is 16 amino acids. Trimming at V came to 5 bases and at J to 2 bases, leaving 11 bases not matched to a gene. CDR3 nucleotides: TGCGCCAGCAGTAAGAAGACCGGGACTAGCACCTACGAGCAGTACTTC. Residues: CASSKKTGTSTYEQYF.

This clonotype has ten or more counts. CDR3 nucleotides: TGTGCCAGCAGCTTGGAACCGGGTACCCCCGGGGAGCTGTTTTTT. It encodes CASSLEPGTPGELFF. The J gene is TRBJ2-2, the V gene TRBV5-6, with D unresolved. Germline lookup yields CDR1 SGHDT and CDR2 YYEEEE. This CDR3 contains 15 residues. V was cut by 0 bases and J by 6 bases, with 12 bases left in between.